These 16 T cell receptor beta chains came from one sample sequenced in a study of shared clonotypes between healthy human individuals (TCRdb year 2020). Library construction relied on the immunoSEQ multiplex PCR assay. TCRdb mirrors the immuneACCESS table, restricted to in-frame sequences. Some clones are absent from its copies; in checked studies, under half trace to an unresolved V gene, and the reason for the others is unknown. The sample data list about 770,000 clones, and 55% to 80% of these were observed just once. The top ten clonotypes cover around 1.7% of the sample. Specimen: memory CD4+ T cells sorted from blood. Taken with the paper, the label for cell subset or site translates to: CD45RA-negative fraction. The receptor source for this set is a woman aged 25 to 39 in good health.

The CDR3 sequence: CSVVTGLVNTEAFF. The CDR3 DNA follows: TGCAGCGTCGTAACAGGACTCGTTAACACTGAAGCTTTCTTT. The genes are TRBV29-1 and TRBJ1-1, with D tentatively TRBD1 (5 bases). CDR1 is SQVTM, CDR2 ANQGSEA, per germline. Trimming took off 6 bases at V and 2 bases at J, with 16 bases between the two ends. The CDR3 sequence is 14 residues long.

In DNA, the CDR3 is TGTGCCAGCAGTGATATAGCTCGGGGGCCCCAGCATTTT. Residues: CASSDIARGPQHF. The gene calls are TRBV2 and TRBJ1-5; the D is unclear. Germline CDR1 SNHLY, CDR2 FYNNEI. The germline V and J ends were trimmed by 3 bases and 9 bases, with 12 bases remaining between them. The CDR3 is 13 amino acids.

The rearrangement links TRBV18 to TRBJ2-6; D may be TRBD1 (5 bases). V was pared by 3 bases and J by 0 bases, with 12 bases between. CDR3 size: 17 residues. Germline V gives CDR1 KGHSH, CDR2 LQKENI. Here the CDR3 reads CASSPLGVFSGANVLTF. The CDR3 DNA follows: TGTGCCAGCTCACCGTTAGGGGTTTTCTCTGGGGCCAACGTCCTGACTTTC.

This chain uses TRBV28 with TRBJ1-5, with a weak D call TRBD1 (5 bases). The CDR3 runs to 15 residues. Trimming stripped 6 bases from V and 3 bases from J, with 15 bases between. Germline CDR1 reads MDHEN; CDR2 reads SYDVKM. CDR3 amino acids: CASSAAAGLNQPQHF. CDR3 coding DNA: TGTGCCAGCAGCGCGGCCGCGGGGCTCAATCAGCCCCAGCATTTT.

This clone appeared a few times. The chain combines TRBV18 with TRBJ1-5; D is possibly TRBD1 (6 bases). Germline values: CDR1 KGHSH, CDR2 LQKENI. The V end was cut by 8 bases, the J end by 3 bases, with 14 bases between. This CDR3 contains 14 residues. In nucleotides, the CDR3 is TGTGCCAGCCGACAACAGGGCAACAATCAGCCCCAGCATTTT. Translating it yields CASRQQGNNQPQHF.

The J gene is TRBJ1-2, the V gene TRBV5-5; a possible D gene is TRBD1 (5 bases). This CDR3 has 15 residues. CDR1 and CDR2 from the germline V gene are SGHKS and YYEKEE (reference sequence). Trimming removed 2 bases from V and 0 bases from J, with 11 bases in between. The CDR3: CASSFRDRANYGYTF. The CDR3 DNA sequence: TGTGCCAGCAGCTTTCGCGACAGAGCTAACTATGGCTACACCTTC.

As DNA, the CDR3 is TGTGCCAGCAGCCCGGGACAGGGGGCGGCCGGGGAGCTGTTTTTT. Its protein is CASSPGQGAAGELFF. The chain links TRBV7-6 to TRBJ2-2, with TRBD1 matching over 12 bases. Germline-derived CDR1 and CDR2 are SGHVS and FNYEAQ. This CDR3 has 15 amino acids. With V trimmed by 5 bases and J by 6 bases, 4 bases remained unmatched. Variable domain in full (rest from reference TRBV7-6 and TRBJ2-2): GAGVSQSPRYKVTKRGQDVALRCDPISGHVSLYWYRQALGQGPEFLTYFNYEAQQDKSGLPNDRFSAERPEGSISTLTIQRTEQRDSAMYRCASSPGQGAAGELFFGEGSRLTVL.

The chain uses TRBV5-1 and TRBJ1-5, with TRBD1 as a possible D gene (5 bases). CDR1 and CDR2 from the germline V gene are SGHRS and YFSETQ. The CDR3 is 15 residues long. The ends were cut back, 0 bases at V and 1 base at J, with 8 bases in the middle. Here the CDR3 DNA reads TGCGCCAGCAGCTTGGTGGGGGACAGCAATCAGCCCCAGCATTTT. Protein: CASSLVGDSNQPQHF.

V usage is TRBV18 and J usage is TRBJ2-6, with 8 bases aligning to TRBD1. This CDR3 region has 20 residues. CDR1 KGHSH and CDR2 LQKENI come from the germline V gene. V trimming: 4 bases; J trimming: 0 bases; junction bases outside the gene matches: 14. CDR3 nucleotides: TGTGCCAGCTCACGACTGTCTCCGGGACAGGCCGCCTCTGGGGCCAACGTCCTGACTTTC. As protein: CASSRLSPGQAASGANVLTF. Combining the CDR3 with reference TRBV18 and TRBJ2-6 gives the whole variable domain NAGVMQNPRHLVRRRGQEARLRCSPMKGHSHVYWYRQLPEEGLKFMVYLQKENIIDESGMPKERFSAEFPKEGPSILRIQQVVRGDSAAYFCASSRLSPGQAASGANVLTFGAGSRLTVL.

The rearrangement uses TRBV21-1 and TRBJ2-5; the table gives TRBD2 as D, unverified against the DNA. TRBV21-1 is flagged as a pseudogene. This CDR3 is built from 18 residues. CDR3 loop: CASSLPHADSNCQETQYF. CDR3 coding DNA: TGTGCCAGCAGCCTCCCTCATGCGGACTCCAATTGCCAAGAGACCCAGTACTTC.

Regarding this clone: A much larger clone sits a single nucleotide away, making a read error possible. The chain employs TRBV2 and TRBJ1-2; weak D call: TRBD1 (5 bases). The V gene lost 5 bases and the J gene lost 4 bases, with 8 bases spanning the gap. CDR3 length equals 12 residues. Germline loops: CDR1 SNHLY, CDR2 FYNNEI. The CDR3 sequence is CASSLDIYGYTF. The CDR3 DNA follows: TGTGCCAGCAGTTTGGACATCTATGGCTACACCTTC.

This clone has just a few counts. Other DNA sequences of this sample code for an identical CDR3. The CDR3 DNA is TGTGCCACCAGCAGTTCCGGGAACTACGAGCAGTACTTC. It yields the protein CATSSSGNYEQYF. The chain recombines TRBV15 with TRBJ2-7; D might be TRBD2 (5 bases). Germline-derived CDR1 and CDR2 are LNHNV and YYDKDF (reference sequence). The CDR3 extends over 13 amino acids. Trimming took 3 bases from V and 3 from J, leaving 9 bases between them.

The genes are TRBV11-1 and TRBJ2-7; D remains unclear. Germline values: CDR1 SGHAT, CDR2 FQDESV (reference sequence). The CDR3 totals 13 residues. Trimming stripped 4 bases from V and 6 bases from J, with 13 bases between. The CDR3 region has the DNA TGTGCCAGCAGCTATTTGTTATCTGTCGAGCAGTACTTC. Amino acids: CASSYLLSVEQYF.

The chain carries TRBV10-3 and TRBJ2-3; D gene unclear. Trimming removed 3 bases from V and 0 bases from J, with 7 bases in between. The CDR3 spans 14 residues. CDR1 ENHRY and CDR2 SYGVKD come from the germline V gene. CDR3 DNA: TGTGCCATCAGTGAAAAGGGTAGCACAGATACGCAGTATTTT. Amino acids: CAISEKGSTDTQYF.

The chain combines TRBV27 with TRBJ2-2, with 8 bases aligning to TRBD1. V was pared by 8 bases and J by 0 bases, with 17 bases of the junction left unmatched. Germline V lookup: CDR1 MNHEY, CDR2 SMNVEV (reference sequence). The CDR3 runs 19 residues. The CDR3 DNA sequence: TGTGCCAGCGGACGGGGGACAGGATTCACTAGAGCGAACACCGGGGAGCTGTTTTTT. Amino acids: CASGRGTGFTRANTGELFF.

The chain uses TRBV28 and TRBJ1-1, with TRBD1 as a possible D gene (5 bases). Germline CDR1 reads MDHEN; CDR2 reads SYDVKM. The CDR3 has 16 amino acids. V was cut by 5 bases and J by 1 base, with 17 bases left in between. CDR3 sequence reads: CASSPTLGTPNTEAFF. CDR3 nucleotides: TGTGCCAGCAGTCCTACTCTTGGGACTCCGAACACTGAAGCTTTCTTT.